This T cell receptor beta chain was documented in a study of blood T cells in healthy people across ages. The sample holds a few counts of this clonotype. Germline assignment: CDR1 LGHNA and CDR2 YSLEER. Trimming removed 0 bases at V and 2 bases at J, with 14 bases between. There are 16 residues in the CDR3. It was with a sample-barcoded 5' primer and a J-beta primer mix that a second PCR of roughly 6 to 12 cycles was run. Every cDNA was tagged by a template-switch adaptor with 12 random nucleotides. From the 5' RACE reads, TCRdb called clonotypes with MiXCR, one entry per CDR3 protein. The sample records 800,000 or so distinct CDR3 sequences, approximately 25% being singletons. A further study also used this sample, focusing on T cells of mothers and their children. This second study says: Sequencing got over 9 million TCR beta CDR3 reads from each mother and approximately 3 million from each child. T cell clones that were persistent and microchimeric went undetected.

This clonotype was obtained from a boy younger than 18 in good health. V gene TRBV4-3 combines with J gene TRBJ2-7; possibly TRBD1 for D (7 bases). What was sequenced was blood. The CDR3 bases are TGCGCCAGCAGCCAAGATCTCAGGGGGGCCCCCTACGAGCAGTACTTC. It encodes CASSQDLRGAPYEQYF.